This T cell receptor (beta chain) was retrieved from a study of T cell responses to AZD1222 COVID-19 vaccine. Sequencing was performed with immunoSEQ multiplex PCR; in TCRdb, only in-frame clones are kept and a portion is missing. The sample includes approximately 100,000 clones, about 85% of them seen just once. The CDR3 covers 13 residues. The V gene lost 3 bases and the J gene lost 1 base, with 6 bases spanning the gap. Per the germline V gene, CDR1 is ENHRY and CDR2 is SYGVKD. Specimen: peripheral blood, collected 28 days after the second AZD1222 dose. The V and J genes are TRBV10-3 and TRBJ1-1, with D hard to call. This receptor was identified in an adult who received the AZD1222 COVID-19 vaccine. CDR3 coding DNA: TGTGCCATCAGTGACGTGGGGAACACTGAAGCTTTCTTT. Translation gives CAISDVGNTEAFF.